The 21 T cell receptor beta chains below all came from one sample that was sequenced in a study of T cell changes during pregnancy in multiple sclerosis (dated 2019 in TCRdb). Library generation was performed with the immunoSEQ multiplex PCR assay. TCRdb mirrors the immuneACCESS table, restricted to in-frame sequences. Some clones are absent from its copies; in checked studies, under half trace to an unresolved V gene, and the reason for the others is unknown. Recorded for this sample are 75,000 to 80,000 clones; around 89% of them occurred a single time. Around 1.8% of the sample lies in the top ten. The sample here was peripheral blood, taken before pregnancy. The source is a female donor with multiple sclerosis, enrolled in a pregnancy study.

The CDR3 nucleotides read TGCGCCAGCAGCGCCACAGGGGATAGCAATCAGCCCCAGCATTTT. Its protein is CASSATGDSNQPQHF. This rearrangement joins TRBV5-1 to TRBJ1-5; 7 bases line up with TRBD1. V shed 4 bases, J shed 0 bases, and the junction held 4 bases outside the gene matches. Germline lookup yields CDR1 SGHRS and CDR2 YFSETQ. The CDR3 has 15 amino acids.

The chain couples TRBV10-3 to TRBJ2-2; tentatively, D is TRBD2 (5 bases). The germline V gene has CDR1 ENHRY and CDR2 SYGVKD. V lost 5 bases and J lost 7, with 11 bases in between. The CDR3 is 13 amino acids. This CDR3 reads CAISHGVVGELFF. As DNA, the CDR3 is TGTGCCATCAGTCACGGGGTCGTCGGGGAGCTGTTTTTT.

V is TRBV19 and J is TRBJ1-2; 10 bases agree with TRBD1. Germline CDR1 reads LNHDA; CDR2 reads SQIVND (reference sequence). The CDR3 runs to 14 residues. The V segment lost 7 bases and the J segment 3 bases; nucleotides outside the gene matches: 5. CDR3 in DNA: TGTGCCAGTACTGCGGACAGGGGGGACTATGGCTACACCTTC. It yields the protein CASTADRGDYGYTF. The full variable domain, in which reference TRBV19 and TRBJ1-2 provide the parts outside the CDR3, is DGGITQSPKYLFRKEGQNVTLSCEQNLNHDAMYWYRQDPGQGLRLIYYSQIVNDFQKGDIAEGYSVSREKKESFPLTVTSAQKNPTAFYLCASTADRGDYGYTFGSGTRLTVV.

The V and J genes are TRBV7-3 and TRBJ2-1; 9 bases fit TRBD2. Unmatched junction bases numbered 5, after V lost 1 base and J lost 4 bases. CDR1 is SGHTA, CDR2 FQGTGA, per germline. CDR3 size: 16 residues. CDR3 nucleotides: TGTGCCAGCAGCTTAAATGCGGCGGGGGGGTACAATGAGCAGTTCTTC. It yields the protein CASSLNAAGGYNEQFF.

The V and J genes are TRBV10-3 and TRBJ2-2; D gene unclear. The CDR3 is 13 amino acids. CDR1 ENHRY and CDR2 SYGVKD come from the germline V gene. V gave up 10 bases and J gave up 1 base, with 10 bases separating them. The CDR3 loop is CATLRGNTGELFF. The CDR3 DNA is TGTGCCACCCTGCGTGGGAACACCGGGGAGCTGTTTTTT.

The chain employs TRBV19 and TRBJ1-5; no definite D call. The CDR3 extends over 18 amino acids. V was pared by 3 bases and J by 1 base, with 19 bases between. Per germline, CDR1 LNHDA and CDR2 SQIVND (reference sequence). CDR3 in amino acids: CASSMVLESSYSNQPQHF. CDR3 nucleotides: TGTGCCAGTAGTATGGTGTTGGAGAGTTCTTACAGCAATCAGCCCCAGCATTTT.

V usage is TRBV9 and J usage is TRBJ2-7; D unresolved. The CDR3 is 14 residues long. Germline assignment: CDR1 SGDLS and CDR2 YYNGEE. V was shortened by 0 bases and J by 4 bases, with 11 bases between the two germline ends. The CDR3 DNA reads TGTGCCAGCAGCGTAGGGAGCGCCGTATACGAGCAGTACTTC. It translates to CASSVGSAVYEQYF.

The CDR3 DNA sequence: TGCGCCAGCAGCCTATCGACAGGCCTGAACACTGAAGCTTTCTTT. Translation: CASSLSTGLNTEAFF. The rearrangement uses TRBV5-1 and TRBJ1-1; D is possibly TRBD1 (6 bases). The V and J ends lost 4 bases and 0 bases respectively, with 13 bases between them. The CDR3 runs to 15 residues. The germline V gene encodes CDR1 SGHRS and CDR2 YFSETQ. The whole variable domain, filled in from reference TRBV5-1 and TRBJ1-1, reads KAGVTQTPRYLIKTRGQQVTLSCSPISGHRSVSWYQQTPGQGLQFLFEYFSETQRNKGNFPGRFSGRQFSNSRSEMNVSTLELGDSALYLCASSLSTGLNTEAFFGQGTRLTVV.

The rearrangement joins TRBV7-8 to TRBJ2-1; 10 positions match TRBD2. J lost 5 bases, V lost 2 bases, and 6 bases had no gene match. Germline-derived CDR1 and CDR2 are SGHVS and FQNEAQ. This CDR3 comprises 16 residues. CDR3 in amino acids: CASSLLERGGHNEQFF. CDR3 in DNA: TGTGCCAGCAGCTTACTTGAGCGGGGGGGTCACAATGAGCAGTTCTTC.

The genes are TRBV6-6 and TRBJ1-2; TRBD1 might be the D (6 bases). In germline, CDR1 is MNHNY, CDR2 SVGAGI (reference sequence). This CDR3 comprises 13 residues. Trimming stripped 5 bases from V and 4 bases from J, with 11 bases between. CDR3 in amino acids: CASSNRASYGYTF. In DNA, the CDR3 is TGTGCCAGCAGTAACAGGGCCTCCTATGGCTACACCTTC.

The chain links TRBV28 to TRBJ1-5, with 12 nucleotides matching TRBD1. Losses at the gene ends were 5 bases for V and 0 bases for J; bases not matched to a gene: 11. Germline CDR1 MDHEN, CDR2 SYDVKM. The CDR3 spans 19 residues. DNA for the CDR3: TGTGCCAGCAGTCCCCGTGGGACAGGGGGCAGAAATAGCAATCAGCCCCAGCATTTT. Translated, it gives CASSPRGTGGRNSNQPQHF.

This clone was seen only once. The chain links TRBV6-5 to TRBJ2-1, with D uncertain. The germline V gene has CDR1 MNHEY and CDR2 SVGAGI. The CDR3 has 16 amino acids. Trimming stripped 0 bases from V and 0 bases from J, with 9 bases between. DNA of the CDR3: TGTGCCAGCAGTTACTCGATACTCTCCTCCTACAATGAGCAGTTCTTC. Its protein is CASSYSILSSYNEQFF.

This chain's CDR3 is CASRLLQGTDNSPLHF. The CDR3 DNA sequence: TGTGCCAGCAGACTCCTGCAGGGGACAGATAATTCACCCCTCCACTTT. This chain uses TRBV6-6 with TRBJ1-6; TRBD1 matches at 7 bases. Germline CDR1 is MNHNY and CDR2 is SVGAGI (reference sequence). The junction had 10 bases not matched to a gene; V was cut back by 6 bases and J by 5 bases. The CDR3 spans 16 residues.

This rearrangement joins TRBV5-6 to TRBJ1-1, with D possibly matching TRBD1 (6 bases). This CDR3 contains 15 residues. Trimming shortened V by 0 bases and J by 1 base, and 10 bases separated the two germline ends. The germline gives CDR1 SGHDT, CDR2 YYEEEE. DNA of the CDR3: TGTGCCAGCAGCTTGGTGCGGGGGCAGAACACTGAAGCTTTCTTT. This encodes CASSLVRGQNTEAFF.

This chain links TRBV15 with TRBJ2-1; 11 bases align to TRBD2. The CDR3 is 16 residues long. V lost 3 bases to trimming and J lost 9 bases; unmatched junction nucleotides: 10. The germline V gene has CDR1 LNHNV and CDR2 YYDKDF (reference sequence). The chain's CDR3 is CATSRETGLADGEQFF. CDR3 in DNA: TGTGCCACCAGCAGGGAGACGGGACTAGCGGATGGTGAGCAGTTCTTC.

In its sample, this clone was seen once. The V and J genes are TRBV7-2 and TRBJ2-1; D unclear. The CDR3 contains 13 residues. The V end was cut by 4 bases, the J end by 1 base, with 5 bases between. The germline gives CDR1 SGHTA, CDR2 FQGNSA. The CDR3 sequence is CASSSLSYNEQFF. CDR3 nucleotide sequence: TGTGCCAGCAGCTCACTTTCCTACAATGAGCAGTTCTTC.

The chain carries TRBV10-3 and TRBJ2-1, with D perhaps matching TRBD1 (7 bases). The V and J ends lost 1 base and 10 bases respectively, with 11 bases between them. This CDR3 is built from 13 residues. Germline CDR1 ENHRY, CDR2 SYGVKD. CDR3 in amino acids: CAISEWGDREQFF. The CDR3 DNA sequence: TGTGCCATCAGTGAGTGGGGGGACAGAGAGCAGTTCTTC.

The CDR3 DNA sequence: TGTGCCAGCAGCTCGACAGGGCTTCCTAACTATGGCTACACCTTC. Its protein is CASSSTGLPNYGYTF. The rearrangement joins TRBV7-8 to TRBJ1-2; 7 nucleotides match TRBD1. The CDR3 contains 15 residues. The ends lost 4 bases at V and 0 bases at J; junction bases unmatched: 5. CDR1 is SGHVS and CDR2 is FQNEAQ in the germline V gene. Looking up the rest from reference TRBV7-8 and TRBJ1-2 gives the full variable domain: GAGVSQSPRYKVAKRGQDVALRCDPISGHVSLFWYQQALGQGPEFLTYFQNEAQLDKSGLPSDRFFAERPEGSVSTLKIQRTQQEDSAVYLCASSSTGLPNYGYTFGSGTRLTVV.

This clone has a single count. The chain links TRBV27 to TRBJ2-5; 15 bases align to TRBD2. The V segment lost 6 bases and the J segment 5 bases; nucleotides outside the gene matches: 19. This CDR3 has 20 amino acids. Germline loops: CDR1 MNHEY, CDR2 SMNVEV (reference sequence). This CDR3 is CASRLRGLGLAGGLDETQYF. For the CDR3, the DNA is TGTGCCAGCAGGTTGAGGGGACTCGGACTAGCGGGGGGGCTAGATGAGACCCAGTACTTC.

The V gene is TRBV7-9, the J gene TRBJ2-2; 9 positions agree with TRBD1. The ends lost 6 bases at V and 5 bases at J; junction bases unmatched: 7. This CDR3 contains 15 residues. Germline V lookup: CDR1 SEHNR, CDR2 FQNEAQ (reference sequence). CDR3 region: CASSRTGAITGELFF. CDR3 DNA sequence: TGTGCCAGCAGTCGGACAGGGGCTATTACCGGGGAGCTGTTTTTT.

The CDR3 reads CASSVAGAGYTF. The CDR3 DNA reads TGTGCCAGCAGCGTAGCAGGGGCTGGCTACACCTTC. This rearrangement joins TRBV9 to TRBJ1-2, with a possible D match to TRBD1 (6 bases). The CDR3 has 12 amino acids. Deletions cut 0 bases from V and 7 bases from J, with 7 bases between. CDR1 SGDLS and CDR2 YYNGEE come from the germline V gene.